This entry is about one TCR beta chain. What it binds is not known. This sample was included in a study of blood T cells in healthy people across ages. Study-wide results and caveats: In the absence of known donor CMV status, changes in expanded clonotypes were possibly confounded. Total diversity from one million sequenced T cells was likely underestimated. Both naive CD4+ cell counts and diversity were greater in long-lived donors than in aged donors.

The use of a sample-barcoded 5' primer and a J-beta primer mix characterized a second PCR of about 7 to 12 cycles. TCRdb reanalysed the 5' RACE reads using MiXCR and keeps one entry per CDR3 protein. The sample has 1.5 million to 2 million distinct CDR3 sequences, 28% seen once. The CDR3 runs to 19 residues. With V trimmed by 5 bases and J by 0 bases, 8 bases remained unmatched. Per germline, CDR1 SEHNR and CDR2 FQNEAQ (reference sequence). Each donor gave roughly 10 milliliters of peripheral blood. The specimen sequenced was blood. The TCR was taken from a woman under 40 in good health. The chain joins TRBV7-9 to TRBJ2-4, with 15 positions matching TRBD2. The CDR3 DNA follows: TGTGCCAGCAGCCCGTCGGGACTAGCGGGGGGATTAGCCAAAAACATTCAGTACTTC. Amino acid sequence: CASSPSGLAGGLAKNIQYF.